A selection of T cell receptor beta chains follows, all from one sample in a study of blood T cell repertoires in COVID-19. Some clones are missing from TCRdb's copy, which holds only in-frame ones; the method was immunoSEQ multiplex PCR. The table has about 230,000 clones, 89% seen once. Source material: PBMCs or T cells enriched from blood (not recorded which). The receptors were sampled from a woman in her 30s with acute COVID-19. Both conserved end residues are part of each CDR3. A D gene is named only where the DNA matches it firmly. For some rows the clone size is stated as once, few or many, or as a class when expanded; others skip it.

>TRBD2|NA|TRBV7-3|TRBJ2-2
CASSLSASGGAGELFF
TGTGCCAGCAGCTTATCGGCCAGCGGGGGGGCTGGGGAGCTGTTTTTT
>TRBD1|NA|TRBV4-1|TRBJ2-1
CASSQERDRGYEQFF
TGCGCCAGCAGCCAAGAGCGGGACAGGGGGTATGAGCAGTTCTTC
>TRBD1|NA|TRBV24-1|TRBJ2-1
CASGTGDNEQFF
TGTGCCTCGGGGACAGGAGACAATGAGCAGTTCTTC
>NA|once|TRBV4-3|TRBJ2-7
CASSQAEGRYEQYF
TGCGCCAGCAGCCAAGCGGAGGGACGCTACGAGCAGTACTTC
>TRBD1|NA|TRBV7-2|TRBJ1-4
CASSETGGGSEKLFF
TGTGCCAGCAGCGAGACAGGGGGCGGTAGTGAAAAACTGTTTTTT
>TRBD1|once|TRBV7-3|TRBJ2-7
CASSQDRGAYEQYF
TGTGCCAGCAGCCAAGACAGGGGGGCATACGAGCAGTACTTC
>NA|NA|TRBV5-1|TRBJ2-7
CASSLGAGSYEQYF
TGCGCCAGCAGCTTGGGGGCCGGCTCCTACGAGCAGTACTTC
>NA|NA|TRBV7-8|TRBJ1-1
CASSLAGTLYTEAFF
TGTGCCAGCAGCTTAGCGGGGACACTCTACACTGAAGCTTTCTTT
>NA|NA|TRBV10-3|TRBJ1-2
CAISEGRGRGYGYTF
TGTGCCATCAGTGAGGGGCGGGGGCGAGGATATGGCTACACCTTC
>NA|NA|TRBV29-1|TRBJ2-7
CSVEGREGEEQYF
TGCAGCGTTGAAGGCCGCGAGGGAGAAGAGCAGTACTTC
>NA|NA|TRBV9|TRBJ1-2
CASSVGHRFGYTF
TGTGCCAGCAGCGTAGGACACCGCTTCGGCTACACCTTC
>TRBD1|NA|TRBV2|TRBJ1-2
CASSPAGTGGEGSYGYTF
TGTGCCAGCAGCCCTGCGGGGACAGGGGGCGAAGGCTCCTATGGCTACACCTTC
>NA|NA|TRBV6-2/TRBV6-3|TRBJ2-7
CASSYLGQGRDEQYF
TGTGCCAGCAGTTACCTCGGTCAGGGGCGGGACGAGCAGTACTTC
>TRBD2|once|TRBV2|TRBJ2-7
CASTGGWLEQYF
TGTGCCAGCACGGGAGGCTGGTTGGAGCAGTACTTC
>NA|few|TRBV7-9|TRBJ1-1
CASKISRWEAFF
TGTGCCAGCAAAATCTCGAGATGGGAAGCTTTCTTT
>TRBD1|NA|TRBV19|TRBJ1-1
CASSIDPGQYTEAFF
TGTGCCAGTAGTATAGACCCGGGACAGTACACTGAAGCTTTCTTT
>NA|NA|TRBV7-9|TRBJ2-5
CASSSTGGGETQYF
TGTGCCAGCAGCTCCACAGGGGGAGGGGAGACCCAGTACTTC
>NA|NA|TRBV4-1|TRBJ1-3
CASSLRTLSGNTIYF
TGCGCCAGCAGCTTAAGGACACTCTCTGGAAACACCATATATTTT
>NA|NA|TRBV7-2|TRBJ1-6
CASSFSGERSPLHF
TGTGCCAGCAGCTTCTCAGGGGAGCGTTCACCCCTCCACTTT